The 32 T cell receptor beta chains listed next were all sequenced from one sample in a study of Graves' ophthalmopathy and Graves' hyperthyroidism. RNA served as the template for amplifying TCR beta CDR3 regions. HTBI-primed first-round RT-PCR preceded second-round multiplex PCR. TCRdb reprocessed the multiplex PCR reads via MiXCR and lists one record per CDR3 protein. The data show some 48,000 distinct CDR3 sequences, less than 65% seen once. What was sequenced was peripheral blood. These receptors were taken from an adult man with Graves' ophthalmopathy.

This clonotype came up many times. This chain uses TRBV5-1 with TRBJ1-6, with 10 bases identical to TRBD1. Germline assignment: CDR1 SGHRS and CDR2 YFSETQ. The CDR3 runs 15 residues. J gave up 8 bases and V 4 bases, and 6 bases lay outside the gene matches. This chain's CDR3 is CASSTSGTGDSPLHF. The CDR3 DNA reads TGCGCCAGCAGCACATCCGGGACAGGGGATTCACCCCTCCACTTT.

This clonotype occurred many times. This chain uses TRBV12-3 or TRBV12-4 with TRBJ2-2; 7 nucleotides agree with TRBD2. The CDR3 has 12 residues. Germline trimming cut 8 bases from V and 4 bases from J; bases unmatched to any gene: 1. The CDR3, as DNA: TGTGCCAGCGGGAGGGCCACCGGGGAGCTGTTTTTT. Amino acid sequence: CASGRATGELFF.

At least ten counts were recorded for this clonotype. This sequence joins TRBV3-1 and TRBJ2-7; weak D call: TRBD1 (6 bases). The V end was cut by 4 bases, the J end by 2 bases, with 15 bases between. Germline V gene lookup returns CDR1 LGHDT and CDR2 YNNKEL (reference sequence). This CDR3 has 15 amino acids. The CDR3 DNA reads TGTGCCAGCAGCCGCTCAGTGGACAGCCCCTACGAGCAGTACTTC. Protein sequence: CASSRSVDSPYEQYF.

The CDR3 region has the DNA TGTGCCACCAGGGTGAACACTGAAGCTTTCTTT. It encodes CATRVNTEAFF. The V call is TRBV15, the J call TRBJ1-1, with unresolved D. Germline CDR1 LNHNV, CDR2 YYDKDF (reference sequence). V lost 6 bases, J lost 0 bases, and 2 bases lay in between. This CDR3 spans 11 amino acids.

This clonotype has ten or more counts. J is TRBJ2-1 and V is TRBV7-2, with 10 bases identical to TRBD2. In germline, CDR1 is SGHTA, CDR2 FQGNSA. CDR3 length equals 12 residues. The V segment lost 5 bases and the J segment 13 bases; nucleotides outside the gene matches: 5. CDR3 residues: CASSPVAGGQFF. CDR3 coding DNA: TGTGCCAGCAGCCCGGTAGCGGGAGGCCAGTTCTTC. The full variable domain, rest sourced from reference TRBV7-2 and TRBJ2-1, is GAGVSQSPSNKVTEKGKDVELRCDPISGHTALYWYRQSLGQGLEFLIYFQGNSAPDKSGLPSDRFSAERTGGSVSTLTIQRTQQEDSAVYLCASSPVAGGQFFGPGTRLTVL.

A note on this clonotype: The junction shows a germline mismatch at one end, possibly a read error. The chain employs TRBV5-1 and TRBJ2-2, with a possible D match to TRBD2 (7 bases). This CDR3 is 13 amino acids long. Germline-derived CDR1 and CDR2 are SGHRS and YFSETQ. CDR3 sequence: CASSEGGTGELFF. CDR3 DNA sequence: TGTGCCAGCAGCGAGGGGGGGACCGGGGAGCTGTTTTTT.

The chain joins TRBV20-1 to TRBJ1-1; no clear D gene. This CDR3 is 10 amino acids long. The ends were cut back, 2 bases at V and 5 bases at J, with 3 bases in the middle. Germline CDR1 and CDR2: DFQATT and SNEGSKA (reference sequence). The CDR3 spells CSARPTEAFF. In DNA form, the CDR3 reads TGCAGTGCTAGACCGACTGAAGCTTTCTTT.

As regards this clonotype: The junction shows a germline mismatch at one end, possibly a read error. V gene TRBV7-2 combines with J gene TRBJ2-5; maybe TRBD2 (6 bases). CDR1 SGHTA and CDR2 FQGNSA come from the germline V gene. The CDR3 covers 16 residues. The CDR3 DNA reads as TGTGCCAGCACCTTAGGTCCTGGGGCGGGACAAGAGACCCAGTACTTC. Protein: CASTLGPGAGQETQYF.

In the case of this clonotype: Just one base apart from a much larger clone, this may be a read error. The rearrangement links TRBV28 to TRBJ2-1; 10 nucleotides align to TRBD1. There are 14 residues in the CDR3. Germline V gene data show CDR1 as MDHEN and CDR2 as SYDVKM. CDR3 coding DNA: TGTGCCAGCAGTCTCCGACAGGGGGCAAATGAGCAGTCCTTC. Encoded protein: CASSLRQGANEQSF.

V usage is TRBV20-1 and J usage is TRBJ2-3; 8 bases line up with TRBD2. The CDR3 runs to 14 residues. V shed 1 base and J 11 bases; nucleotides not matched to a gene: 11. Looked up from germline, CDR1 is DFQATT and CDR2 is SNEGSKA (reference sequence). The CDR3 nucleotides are TGCAGTGCTAGAGGGTTAGCGGGAAACAATGAGCAGTATTTT. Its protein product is CSARGLAGNNEQYF.

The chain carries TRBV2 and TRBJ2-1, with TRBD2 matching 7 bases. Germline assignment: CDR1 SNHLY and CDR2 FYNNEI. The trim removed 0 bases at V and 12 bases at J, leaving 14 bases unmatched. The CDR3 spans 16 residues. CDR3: CASSEASRGRGDTQFF. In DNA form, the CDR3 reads TGTGCCAGCAGTGAAGCGAGCCGGGGGAGGGGAGATACGCAGTTCTTC.

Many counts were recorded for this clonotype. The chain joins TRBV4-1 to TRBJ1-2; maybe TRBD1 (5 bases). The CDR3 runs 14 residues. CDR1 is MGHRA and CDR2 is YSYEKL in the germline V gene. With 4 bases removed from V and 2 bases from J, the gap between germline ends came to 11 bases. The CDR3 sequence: CASSLPRGNYGYTF. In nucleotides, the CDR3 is TGCGCCAGCAGCCTCCCGCGGGGGAACTATGGCTACACCTTC.

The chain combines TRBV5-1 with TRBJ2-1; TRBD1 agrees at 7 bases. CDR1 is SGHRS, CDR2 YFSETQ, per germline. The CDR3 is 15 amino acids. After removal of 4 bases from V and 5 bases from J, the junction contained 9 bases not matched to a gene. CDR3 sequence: CASSLTGNGDNEQFF. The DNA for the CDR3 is TGCGCCAGCAGCCTGACAGGGAACGGGGACAATGAGCAGTTCTTC.

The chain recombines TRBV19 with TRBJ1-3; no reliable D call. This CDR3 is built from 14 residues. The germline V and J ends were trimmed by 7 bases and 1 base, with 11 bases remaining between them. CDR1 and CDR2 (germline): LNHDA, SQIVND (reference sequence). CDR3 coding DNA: TGTGCCAGTACCCTTGGGAGATCTGGAAACACCATATATTTT. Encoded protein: CASTLGRSGNTIYF.

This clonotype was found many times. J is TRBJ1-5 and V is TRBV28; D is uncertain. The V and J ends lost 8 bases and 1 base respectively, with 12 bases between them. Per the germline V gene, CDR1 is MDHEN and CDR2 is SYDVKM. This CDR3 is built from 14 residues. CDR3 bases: TGTGCCAGCCGAAGGGCGAGGAGCAATCAGCCCCAGCATTTT. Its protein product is CASRRARSNQPQHF.

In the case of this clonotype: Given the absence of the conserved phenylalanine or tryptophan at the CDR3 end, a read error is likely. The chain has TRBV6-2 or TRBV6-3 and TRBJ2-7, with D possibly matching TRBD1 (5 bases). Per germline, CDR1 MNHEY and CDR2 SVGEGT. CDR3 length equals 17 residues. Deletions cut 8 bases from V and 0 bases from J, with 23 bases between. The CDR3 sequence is CASSPDTGNVGSYEQYL. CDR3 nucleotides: TGTGCCAGCTCACCAGATACAGGAAACGTCGGCTCCTACGAGCAGTACTTG.

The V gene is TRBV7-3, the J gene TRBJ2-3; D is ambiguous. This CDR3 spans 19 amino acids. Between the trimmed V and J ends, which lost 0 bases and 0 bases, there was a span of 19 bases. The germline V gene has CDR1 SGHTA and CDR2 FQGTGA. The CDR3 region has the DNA TGTGCCAGCAGCTTAACCGCCAGCAGCTTGACACCTAGCACAGATACGCAGTATTTT. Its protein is CASSLTASSLTPSTDTQYF.

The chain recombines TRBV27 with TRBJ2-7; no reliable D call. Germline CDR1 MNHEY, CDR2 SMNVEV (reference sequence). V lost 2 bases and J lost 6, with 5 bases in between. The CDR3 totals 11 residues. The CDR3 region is CASSLGVEQYF. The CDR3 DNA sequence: TGTGCCAGCAGTTTAGGGGTCGAGCAGTACTTC.

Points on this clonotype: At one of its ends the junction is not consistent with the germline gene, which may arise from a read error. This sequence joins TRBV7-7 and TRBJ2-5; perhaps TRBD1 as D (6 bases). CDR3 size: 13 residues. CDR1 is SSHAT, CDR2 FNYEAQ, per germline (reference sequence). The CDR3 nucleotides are TGTGCTAGCAGCTTTGGACAGAAAGAGACCCAGTACTTC. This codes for CASSFGQKETQYF.

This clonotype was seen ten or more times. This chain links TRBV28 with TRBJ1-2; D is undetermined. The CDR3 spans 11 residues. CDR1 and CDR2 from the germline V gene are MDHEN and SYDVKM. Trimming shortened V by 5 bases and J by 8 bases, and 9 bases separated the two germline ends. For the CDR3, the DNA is TGTGCCAGCAGTATTCCCAGGGGCTACACCTTC. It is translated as CASSIPRGYTF.

CDR3 nucleotide sequence: TGTGCCAGCGGTTTACAGGGAAACACCATATATTTT. Protein product: CASGLQGNTIYF. The J gene is TRBJ1-3, the V gene TRBV2; D not certain. CDR3 length equals 12 residues. The germline V gene has CDR1 SNHLY and CDR2 FYNNEI. V was pared by 8 bases and J by 4 bases, with 9 bases between. Together with reference TRBV2 and TRBJ1-3, the CDR3 gives the full variable domain: EPEVTQTPSHQVTQMGQEVILRCVPISNHLYFYWYRQILGQKVEFLVSFYNNEISEKSEIFDDQFSVERPDGSNFTLKIRSTKLEDSAMYFCASGLQGNTIYFGEGSWLTVV.

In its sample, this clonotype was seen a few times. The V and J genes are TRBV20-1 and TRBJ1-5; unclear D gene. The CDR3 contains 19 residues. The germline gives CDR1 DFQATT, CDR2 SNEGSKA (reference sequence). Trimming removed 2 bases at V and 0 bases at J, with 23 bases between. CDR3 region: CSARSRAGMEIRSNQPQHF. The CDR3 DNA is TGCAGTGCTAGATCACGGGCAGGAATGGAGATACGTAGCAATCAGCCCCAGCATTTT.

CDR3 amino acids: CSARDRTSDTQFF. The CDR3 bases are TGCAGTGCTAGAGATCGGACATCGGATACGCAGTTCTTC. The chain uses TRBV20-1 and TRBJ2-1; possible D gene TRBD1, 5 bases. V shed 0 bases and J shed 12 bases, with 15 bases lying between them. Germline assignment: CDR1 DFQATT and CDR2 SNEGSKA (reference sequence). The CDR3 totals 13 residues.

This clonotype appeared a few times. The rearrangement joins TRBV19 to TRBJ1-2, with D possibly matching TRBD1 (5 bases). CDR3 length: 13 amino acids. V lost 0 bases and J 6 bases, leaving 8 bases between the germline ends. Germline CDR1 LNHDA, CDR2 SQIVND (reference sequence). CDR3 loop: CASSIEGVNGYTF. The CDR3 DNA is TGTGCCAGTAGTATAGAAGGGGTGAATGGCTACACCTTC.

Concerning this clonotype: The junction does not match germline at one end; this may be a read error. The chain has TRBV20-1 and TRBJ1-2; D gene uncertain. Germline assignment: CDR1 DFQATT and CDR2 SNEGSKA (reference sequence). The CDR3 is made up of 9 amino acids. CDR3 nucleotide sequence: TGCAGTGCTAACTCTGGCTACACCTTC. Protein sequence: CSANSGYTF.

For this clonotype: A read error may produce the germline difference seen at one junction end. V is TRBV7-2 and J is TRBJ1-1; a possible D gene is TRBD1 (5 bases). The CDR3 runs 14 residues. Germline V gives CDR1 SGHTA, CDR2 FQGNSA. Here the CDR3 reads CASSQENRNTEALF. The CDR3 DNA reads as TGTGCCAGCAGCCAAGAGAACAGGAACACTGAAGCTCTCTTT.

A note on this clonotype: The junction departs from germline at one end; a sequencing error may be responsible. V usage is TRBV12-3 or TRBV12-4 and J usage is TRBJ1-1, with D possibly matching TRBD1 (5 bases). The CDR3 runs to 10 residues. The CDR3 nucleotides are TGTGCCAGCGGGACCCAGGAAGCGTTCTTT. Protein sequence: CASGTQEAFF.

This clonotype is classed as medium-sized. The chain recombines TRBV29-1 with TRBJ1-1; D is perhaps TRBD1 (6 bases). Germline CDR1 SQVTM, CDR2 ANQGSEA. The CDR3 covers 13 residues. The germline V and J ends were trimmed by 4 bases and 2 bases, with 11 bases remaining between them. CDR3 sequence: CSVGFGGNTEAFF. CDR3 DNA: TGCAGCGTTGGCTTTGGGGGCAACACTGAAGCTTTCTTT.

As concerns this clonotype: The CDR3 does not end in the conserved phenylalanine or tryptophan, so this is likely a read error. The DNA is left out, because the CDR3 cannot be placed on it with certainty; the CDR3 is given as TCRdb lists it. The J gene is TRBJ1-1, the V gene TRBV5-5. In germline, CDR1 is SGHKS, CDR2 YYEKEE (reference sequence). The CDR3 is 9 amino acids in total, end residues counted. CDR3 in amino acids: CASSEGLAG.

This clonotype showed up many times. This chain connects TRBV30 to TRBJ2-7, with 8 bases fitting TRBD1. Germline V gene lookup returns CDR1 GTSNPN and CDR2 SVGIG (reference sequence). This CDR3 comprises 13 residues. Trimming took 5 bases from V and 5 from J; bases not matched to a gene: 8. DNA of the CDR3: TGTGCCTGGGGCCCTTGGACAGGGCACGAGCAGTACTTC. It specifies CAWGPWTGHEQYF.

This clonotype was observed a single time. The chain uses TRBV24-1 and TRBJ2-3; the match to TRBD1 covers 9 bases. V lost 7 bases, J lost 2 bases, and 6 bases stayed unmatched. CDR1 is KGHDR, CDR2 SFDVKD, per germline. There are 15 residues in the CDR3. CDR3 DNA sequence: TGTGCCACCAGGGCCGGGACAGGGCACACAGATACGCAGTATTTT. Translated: CATRAGTGHTDTQYF.

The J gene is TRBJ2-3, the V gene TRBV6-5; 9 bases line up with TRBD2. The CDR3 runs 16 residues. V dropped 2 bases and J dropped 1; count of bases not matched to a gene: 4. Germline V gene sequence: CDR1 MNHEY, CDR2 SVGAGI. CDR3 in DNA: TGTGCCAGCAGTTACCGCGGGGGGGGGGGCACAGATACGCAGTATTTT. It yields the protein CASSYRGGGGTDTQYF.